This passage covers 27 T cell receptor beta chains from one sample sequenced in a study of cytomegalovirus exposure and HLA in healthy donors. The PCR had 60 Vbeta and 13 Jbeta primers. Assay: immunoSEQ multiplex PCR; the TCRdb copy retains only in-frame clones and omits some. This sample has more than 95,000 clones, with roughly four fifths found just once. Sequencing was carried out using PBMCs. The receptors shown here come from a man aged 18-30 years in good health and CMV-seronegative.

The chain carries TRBV11-2 and TRBJ2-3; TRBD2 is a possible D gene (6 bases). The CDR3 contains 15 residues. V dropped 5 bases and J dropped 0 bases, with 12 bases sitting between them. Germline CDR1 reads SGHAT; CDR2 reads FQNNGV. The CDR3 protein is CASSLLGRSTDTQYF. Here the CDR3 DNA reads TGTGCCAGCAGCCTCTTGGGGAGGAGCACAGATACGCAGTATTTT.

The chain links TRBV5-1 to TRBJ1-1; D not resolved. Germline-derived CDR1 and CDR2 are SGHRS and YFSETQ. The CDR3 extends over 14 amino acids. With 5 bases removed from V and 4 bases from J, the gap between germline ends came to 15 bases. For the CDR3, the DNA is TGCGCCAGCAGGGAGGCCGCCAAGTCCACTGAAGCTTTCTTT. It translates to CASREAAKSTEAFF.

V and J are TRBV6-5 and TRBJ1-2; 7 positions match TRBD1. This CDR3 has 12 amino acids. With 6 bases clipped from V and 4 bases from J, the junction kept 2 bases outside the gene matches. Germline assignment: CDR1 MNHEY and CDR2 SVGAGI. The CDR3: CASSWDSYGYTF. DNA of the CDR3: TGTGCCAGCAGCTGGGACAGCTATGGCTACACCTTC.

This clone was found once. This chain joins TRBV27 and TRBJ2-7; 11 nucleotides align to TRBD1. Germline CDR1 and CDR2: MNHEY and SMNVEV (reference sequence). The CDR3 is 15 amino acids. Trimming removed 2 bases from V and 4 bases from J; junction bases left unmatched: 4. CDR3 sequence: CASSLAGTGGYEQYF. The CDR3 nucleotides read TGTGCCAGCAGTTTAGCCGGGACAGGGGGTTACGAGCAGTACTTC.

This chain connects TRBV5-1 to TRBJ1-1; 8 bases are a match to TRBD1. The CDR3 length is 14 residues. Germline CDR1 reads SGHRS; CDR2 reads YFSETQ. J was trimmed by 4 bases and V by 2 bases; bases with no gene match: 4. CDR3 residues: CASSFFTGGTEAFF. CDR3 bases: TGCGCCAGCAGCTTCTTCACAGGGGGCACTGAAGCTTTCTTT.

A note on this clone: Germline and junction disagree at one end, which may indicate a read error. The rearrangement joins TRBV7-8 to TRBJ2-7; 12 bases are shared with TRBD2. From germline, CDR1 is SGHVS and CDR2 FQNEAQ. The CDR3 totals 14 residues. The CDR3: CASSLAGGAFEQYF. In DNA form, the CDR3 reads TGTGCCAGCAGCCTAGCGGGGGGGGCGTTCGAGCAGTACTTC.

The genes are TRBV11-1 and TRBJ2-7; unclear D gene. Germline CDR1 and CDR2: SGHAT and FQDESV (reference sequence). V was pared by 4 bases and J by 3 bases, with 13 bases between. This CDR3 has 14 residues. The CDR3 reads CASSSHQNGYEQYF. CDR3 coding DNA: TGTGCCAGCAGCTCCCATCAGAATGGCTACGAGCAGTACTTC.

The chain links TRBV7-7 to TRBJ2-7; D is unclear. Germline V gene sequence: CDR1 SSHAT, CDR2 FNYEAQ (reference sequence). V lost 5 bases, J lost 3 bases, and 14 bases lay in between. This CDR3 region has 14 residues. The CDR3: CASSQHGQVYEQYF. The CDR3 nucleotides read TGTGCCAGCAGCCAACATGGGCAGGTCTACGAGCAGTACTTC.

This clone showed up just once. The chain carries TRBV4-3 and TRBJ1-1, with D maybe TRBD1 (5 bases). The ends were cut back, 4 bases at V and 6 bases at J, with 18 bases in the middle. The CDR3 covers 15 residues. The germline CDR1 and CDR2 sequences are LGHNA and YSLEER. The CDR3 region has the DNA TGCGCCAGCAGCCCCACCGCCAGGGTGAAGGCTGAAGCTTTCTTT. Protein: CASSPTARVKAEAFF.

This chain uses TRBV2 with TRBJ1-5, with TRBD1 matching over 8 bases. The CDR3 covers 15 residues. After removal of 5 bases from V and 2 bases from J, the junction contained 5 bases not matched to a gene. Germline CDR1 and CDR2: SNHLY and FYNNEI. This CDR3 reads CASSFDRGGNQPQHF. The CDR3, as DNA: TGTGCCAGCAGTTTTGACAGGGGCGGCAATCAGCCCCAGCATTTT.

The chain combines TRBV6-5 with TRBJ2-5, with 12 bases identical to TRBD2. Per the germline V gene, CDR1 is MNHEY and CDR2 is SVGAGI. The CDR3 consists of 16 residues. Trimming removed 2 bases from V and 5 bases from J; junction bases left unmatched: 6. The CDR3 DNA reads TGTGCCAGCAGTTACAATTCTAGCGGGGGGGCCGAGACCCAGTACTTC. It translates to CASSYNSSGGAETQYF.

The chain joins TRBV11-2 to TRBJ1-1, with D uncertain. The CDR3 extends over 11 amino acids. Trimming left V 7 bases short and J 4 bases short, with 7 bases between. CDR1 SGHAT and CDR2 FQNNGV come from the germline V gene. The CDR3 sequence: CASTPGTEAFF. CDR3 DNA sequence: TGTGCCAGCACCCCCGGCACTGAAGCTTTCTTT.

This clone was observed a few times. The CDR3 sequence is CASSQGGGLDTEAFF. The CDR3 DNA is TGTGCCAGCAGCCAAGGCGGGGGGCTCGACACTGAAGCTTTCTTT. The genes are TRBV4-2 and TRBJ1-1; a possible D gene is TRBD1 (6 bases). The CDR3 loop spans 15 amino acids. CDR1 is LGHNA and CDR2 is YNFKEQ in the germline V gene. V shed 1 base and J shed 3 bases, with 12 bases lying between them.

The chain has TRBV6-4 and TRBJ2-5; TRBD2 matches at 9 bases. There are 13 residues in the CDR3. Germline CDR1 and CDR2: MRHNA and SNTAGT. The CDR3 DNA follows: TGTGCTGAGGTGCGGGGGGGCCAGGAGACCCAGTACTTC. It specifies CAEVRGGQETQYF.

The chain couples TRBV2 to TRBJ2-1, with TRBD1 matching over 8 bases. There are 13 residues in the CDR3. Germline V gene data show CDR1 as SNHLY and CDR2 as FYNNEI. J gave up 9 bases and V 5 bases, and 6 bases lay outside the gene matches. CDR3 region: CASSKDRVGEQFF. CDR3 bases: TGTGCCAGCAGTAAGGACAGGGTCGGTGAGCAGTTCTTC. Supplemented by reference TRBV2 and TRBJ2-1, the full variable domain reads EPEVTQTPSHQVTQMGQEVILRCVPISNHLYFYWYRQILGQKVEFLVSFYNNEISEKSEIFDDQFSVERPDGSNFTLKIRSTKLEDSAMYFCASSKDRVGEQFFGPGTRLTVL.

The chain joins TRBV18 to TRBJ2-5; D not certain. Germline loops: CDR1 KGHSH, CDR2 LQKENI. The CDR3 spans 12 residues. With 0 bases removed from V and 5 bases from J, the gap between germline ends came to 4 bases. In DNA form, the CDR3 reads TGTGCCAGCTCACCACCCGGGGAGACCCAGTACTTC. Protein sequence: CASSPPGETQYF.

The rearrangement uses TRBV9 and TRBJ1-1; possibly TRBD1 for D (6 bases). The CDR3 is 13 amino acids. V lost 4 bases, J lost 10 bases, and 17 bases lay in between. The germline V gene encodes CDR1 SGDLS and CDR2 YYNGEE. CDR3 sequence (DNA): TGTGCCAGCAGCCCCCGGACAGATTGGGCAGCTTTCTTT. It is translated as CASSPRTDWAAFF.

This chain joins TRBV11-2 and TRBJ2-7, with TRBD2 as a possible D gene (7 bases). The CDR3 length is 15 residues. V dropped 4 bases and J dropped 6 bases, with 19 bases sitting between them. The germline CDR1 and CDR2 sequences are SGHAT and FQNNGV. The CDR3 DNA reads as TGTGCCAGCAGCTCCAAGGGAGGGGGAAACCTCGAGCAGTACTTC. Translation: CASSSKGGGNLEQYF.

This sequence joins TRBV6-4 and TRBJ1-1, with unresolved D. V shed 3 bases and J shed 7 bases, with 6 bases lying between them. The CDR3 covers 11 residues. Germline CDR1 and CDR2: MRHNA and SNTAGT. In DNA form, the CDR3 reads TGTGCCAGCAGTGATGGCGGTGAAGCTTTCTTT. Protein: CASSDGGEAFF.

V is TRBV7-9 and J is TRBJ2-1, with 8 bases identical to TRBD2. Trimming took 1 base from V and 4 from J; bases not matched to a gene: 12. Germline V gives CDR1 SEHNR, CDR2 FQNEAQ (reference sequence). This CDR3 is 18 amino acids long. The chain's CDR3 is CASSLEGGGQLHYNEQFF. The DNA of the CDR3 is TGTGCCAGCAGCTTAGAAGGCGGGGGGCAATTACATTACAATGAGCAGTTCTTC.

The chain combines TRBV15 with TRBJ1-1; weak D call: TRBD1 (6 bases). Looked up from germline, CDR1 is LNHNV and CDR2 is YYDKDF (reference sequence). There are 13 residues in the CDR3. Deletions cut 3 bases from V and 1 base from J, with 6 bases between. The chain's CDR3 is CATSRGANTEAFF. In nucleotides, the CDR3 is TGTGCCACCAGCAGGGGGGCGAACACTGAAGCTTTCTTT.

This clone was observed a single time. The chain has TRBV19 and TRBJ1-1; 7 bases align to TRBD1. The CDR3 has 16 residues. Germline V CDR1 and CDR2: LNHDA, SQIVND (reference sequence). The J segment lost 0 bases and the V segment lost 3 bases, leaving 7 bases of the junction unmatched. The CDR3 sequence is CASSIRQGGMNTEAFF. As DNA, the CDR3 is TGTGCCAGTAGTATTCGTCAGGGGGGTATGAACACTGAAGCTTTCTTT.

The chain combines TRBV14 with TRBJ1-1; D remains ambiguous. Trimming pared 1 base from V and 8 bases from J, leaving 11 bases between. The CDR3 sequence is 13 residues long. The V gene's germline CDR1 is SGHDN and CDR2 FVKESK. CDR3 region: CASSQAQESEAFF. The CDR3 DNA is TGTGCCAGCAGCCAAGCTCAAGAGTCGGAAGCTTTCTTT.

V and J are TRBV19 and TRBJ2-4, with D tentatively TRBD1 (6 bases). The V end was cut by 7 bases, the J end by 5 bases, with 12 bases between. Germline V CDR1 and CDR2: LNHDA, SQIVND (reference sequence). This CDR3 has 13 amino acids. CDR3 sequence reads: CASTTQGENIQYF. The CDR3 nucleotides read TGTGCCAGTACCACACAGGGAGAAAACATTCAGTACTTC.

The V and J genes are TRBV5-8 and TRBJ1-1; D call uncertain. CDR1 and CDR2 from the germline V gene are SGHTS and YDEGEE. Deletions cut 1 base from V and 4 bases from J, with 11 bases between. CDR3 length: 14 amino acids. Here the CDR3 DNA reads TGTGCCAGCAGCTTGTTCGGGTTGTTCACTGAAGCTTTCTTT. It translates to CASSLFGLFTEAFF.

This chain uses TRBV9 with TRBJ2-5; D is possibly TRBD2 (6 bases). This CDR3 is 13 amino acids long. Germline V gene lookup returns CDR1 SGDLS and CDR2 YYNGEE. V dropped 3 bases and J dropped 11 bases, with 17 bases sitting between them. The CDR3 spells CASSADPSGEQYF. The CDR3 region has the DNA TGTGCCAGCAGCGCGGACCCGTCGGGAGAGCAGTACTTC.

This sequence joins TRBV5-1 and TRBJ2-3, with 10 bases identical to TRBD1. The CDR3 totals 14 residues. CDR1 is SGHRS and CDR2 is YFSETQ in the germline V gene. With V trimmed by 3 bases and J by 6 bases, 4 bases remained unmatched. Here the CDR3 DNA reads TGCGCCAGCAGCTCCGGGACAGGGGCCGATACGCAGTATTTT. This sequence encodes CASSSGTGADTQYF. The entire variable domain, with the rest obtained from reference TRBV5-1 and TRBJ2-3, is as follows: KAGVTQTPRYLIKTRGQQVTLSCSPISGHRSVSWYQQTPGQGLQFLFEYFSETQRNKGNFPGRFSGRQFSNSRSEMNVSTLELGDSALYLCASSSGTGADTQYFGPGTRLTVL.